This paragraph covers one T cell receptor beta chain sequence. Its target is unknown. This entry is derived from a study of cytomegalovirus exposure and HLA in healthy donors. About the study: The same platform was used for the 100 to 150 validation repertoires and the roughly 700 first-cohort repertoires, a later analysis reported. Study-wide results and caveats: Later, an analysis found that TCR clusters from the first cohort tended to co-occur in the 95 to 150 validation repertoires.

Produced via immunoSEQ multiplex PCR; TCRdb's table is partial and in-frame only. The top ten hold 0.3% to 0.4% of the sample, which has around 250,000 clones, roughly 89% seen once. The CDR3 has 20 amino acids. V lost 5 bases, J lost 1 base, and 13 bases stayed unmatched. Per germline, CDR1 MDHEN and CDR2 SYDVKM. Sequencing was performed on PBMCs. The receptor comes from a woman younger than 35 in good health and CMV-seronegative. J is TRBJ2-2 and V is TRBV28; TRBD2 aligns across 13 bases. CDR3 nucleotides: TGTGCCAGCAGTCCCCGAGGCCCTAGGACTAGCGGGGGGAACACCGGGGAGCTGTTTTTT. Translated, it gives CASSPRGPRTSGGNTGELFF. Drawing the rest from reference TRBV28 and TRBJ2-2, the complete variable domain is DVKVTQSSRYLVKRTGEKVFLECVQDMDHENMFWYRQDPGLGLRLIYFSYDVKMKEKGDIPEGYSVSREKKERFSLILESASTNQTSMYLCASSPRGPRTSGGNTGELFFGEGSRLTVL.